This T cell receptor (beta chain) came from a study of T cell responses to AZD1222 COVID-19 vaccine. Study-level results: Donors, mostly white British, included more females; clonal diversity was possibly underestimated. Repertoire sampling occurred only after the peak T cell response.

Germline values: CDR1 SGHAT, CDR2 FQNNGV. The CDR3 is 15 amino acids. Trimming cost V 5 bases and J 5 bases; bases outside gene matches: 11. Sequenced by immunoSEQ multiplex PCR; TCRdb stores in-frame clones only, minus some. The table includes around 85,000 clones, under 90% detected once. Comment on this clone: Its antigen is undetermined.

Second doses were pooled across both intervals (about 4 or about 12 weeks). The chain has TRBV11-2 and TRBJ1-1; TRBD1 aligns across 7 bases. The TCR comes from an adult who received the AZD1222 COVID-19 vaccine. The sequenced sample was peripheral blood, obtained 28 days after the second AZD1222 dose. The CDR3 loop is CASSRPRGLLTEAFF. The CDR3 nucleotides read TGTGCCAGCAGCAGGCCGAGGGGGCTTTTAACTGAAGCTTTCTTT.